This T cell receptor beta chain was identified during a study of blood T cells in healthy people across ages. Regarding the study as a whole: Aged donors had fewer naive CD4+ cells and lower diversity than long-lived donors. One million T cells yielded diversity estimates that were considered underestimates.

PCR was performed a second time for roughly 7 to 11 cycles using a sample-barcoded 5' primer and a J-beta primer mix. TCRdb reanalysed the 5' RACE reads using MiXCR and keeps one entry per CDR3 protein. Among 1.5 million or so distinct CDR3 sequences, about 45% were seen once, and the ten largest hold around 4%. Isolation yielded PBMCs, at least 7 million per sample, in every case. Comment on this clonotype: Its matching antigen is unknown. The junction departs from the called germline gene at one end, perhaps through a read error.

The CDR3 runs 14 residues. Material for sequencing was blood. This rearrangement joins TRBV12-3 or TRBV12-4 to TRBJ2-3; D is ambiguous. The clonotype comes from a woman aged 18-30 years in good health. In DNA, the CDR3 is TGCGCCAGCAGCCCTAGTCTTAGCACAGATACGCAGTATTTT. This sequence encodes CASSPSLSTDTQYF.